This T cell receptor beta chain was obtained from a study of shared clonotypes between healthy human individuals (dated by TCRdb to 2018 to 2021). Regarding the research as a whole: Two women and three men aged 18 to 49 years were included in the cohort. For each donor, three plates each were used for CD4 naive and CD4 memory, two plates were used for CD8 naive, and one plate was used for CD8 memory. To estimate repertoire size and how much clonotypes are shared between individuals, the study performed deep sequencing of blood TCR repertoires from roughly five healthy adults. Different laboratories and diverse techniques were used to prepare libraries and sequence TCR repertoires, to increase sequencing depth and limit assay-specific biases. Each donor's leukapheresis produced roughly between about 0.85 and 10 billion PBMCs. Summary of the overall study and its limitations: Because the study included a small number of donors, the genetic and exposure-history diversity represented was limited. Rarefaction of sorted-subset datasets indicated incomplete sequencing despite the large sequencing depth. When a few donors were compared, the shared fraction of clonotypes was around 4.6% for naive CD4, 3.5% to 4% for naive CD8, about 2.5% for memory CD4, and less than 0.45% for memory CD8. Sampling was limited to blood, and TCR repertoires in tissue likely differ from TCR repertoires in blood. Based on pairwise subsampling, the degree of clonotype sharing among donors was expected to be affected by sequencing depth. Estimated clonotype richness was generally larger for naive than for memory subsets. Compared with non-shared clonotypes, the clonotypes found in all four sorted-subset donors had higher generation probabilities.

Donors were healthy HIV-negative adults with no recently reported acute infections or vaccinations. All donors were Caucasian adults living in Nashville, Tennessee, USA. CD4+ T cells were enriched by magnetic negative selection; naive cells were then positively selected on CD45RA, and the negative fraction formed the memory subset. After blood collection by leukapheresis, PBMCs were isolated using Ficoll-Histopaque density gradient centrifugation and then cryopreserved in the vapor phase of liquid nitrogen. Analytical flow cytometry was used to check the purity and quantity of every magnetically sorted T cell population. From each sorted fraction, genomic DNA was isolated and quantified by UV absorbance on a Nanodrop 2000c. Unmatched junction bases come to 8, with V trimmed by 5 bases and J by 8 bases. The CDR1 and CDR2 encoded by the germline V gene are MDHEN and SYDVKM. The CDR3 runs 15 residues from the cysteine to the phenylalanine. Solely the CDR3 DNA is kept, with 45 bases framed from the first base.

About this clone: Its antigen target is currently unknown. No much larger clone is present one base from it, and per-base qualities are unavailable.

TCR CDR3 regions were amplified from genomic DNA by multiplex PCR using the deep immunoSEQ assay. For each cell subset, the extracted genomic DNA was distributed evenly across all wells of several immunoSEQ 96-well plates, and each plate served as one replicate. For sorted subsets, each replicate PCR was loaded with about 0.2 ug genomic DNA, equivalent to about 33,000 T cell genomes. Purified libraries were measured with a Qubit 3.0 fluorometer, size-checked on a Bioanalyzer 2100, and measured again with the KAPA Library Quantification kit. Every immunoSEQ 96-well plate was sequenced on a separate single-read 150-cycle Illumina NextSeq 550 flow cell. Under the source paper's analysis protocol: Because only junctional sequences without quality scores were contained in the immunoSEQ output, filtering matching that applied to full-length reads could not be performed. Sequences were annotated with PyIR, a Python wrapper for IgBLAST v1.9, using IMGT germline references to assign V/J genes and CDR3. Reads with weak V/J assignments (E-value above 1e-6), missing CDR3, stop codons, out-of-frame junctions, or ambiguous translated residues were removed. V3J clonotypes were defined as sequences sharing the same inferred V gene, J gene, and CDR3 amino acid sequence. Percentage overlap between repertoires was calculated by dividing the number of shared unique clonotypes by the size of the smaller repertoire. Richness of each repertoire was evaluated using RTK rarefaction, the Chao1 estimator, and Recon v2.1 estimates of unobserved clonotypes. Generation probabilities were computed with OLGA for all TCRbeta clonotypes obtained by the gDNA method from a handful of donors. What TCRdb holds here is the immuneACCESS table cut down to in-frame rearrangements. Part of the clones is not present; checked against another copy, under half of the missing clones reflect an unresolved V gene, and the others are unexplained. V and J calls and clone size come straight from that table; D and trimming were deduced from the DNA. The sample table records more than 1.2 million clones; 98% of these occur just once. The ten largest clones represent approximately 0.38% of the sample.

The rearranged chain carries TRBV28 and TRBJ2-1, and TRBD2 aligns with 11 junction nucleotides. This receptor was identified in a man aged 25-40 years in good health. Sequences were obtained from naive CD4+ T cells sorted from blood. Reading the label with the study, this specimen's cell subset or site is: CD45RA+ positively selected. The DNA sequence is as follows: TGTGCCAGCAGTCAGACTAGCGGGAATAGGGATGAGCAGTTCTTC. This sequence encodes CASSQTSGNRDEQFF.